A selection of T cell receptor beta chains follows, all from one sample in a study of early T cells in non-severe SARS-CoV-2 infection. TCRdb ran MiXCR on the 5' RACE reads and lists one entry per CDR3 protein. The profile shows roughly 55,000 distinct CDR3 sequences, around 10% of them singletons. Sequencing used whole blood. The receptors come from an adult who was a healthcare worker with PCR-confirmed SARS-CoV-2 infection or an uninfected control (not recorded which). Both conserved end residues are part of each CDR3. Size is stated for part of the rows, as once, few or many counts, or as a class when the clone is expanded.

>TRBV12-3/TRBV12-4|NA
CASMLGRGYTDTQYF
>TRBV3-1|few
CASSQLGRRAFF
>TRBV2|few
CASSVPPGELFF
>TRBV12-2|few
CASRFGPGTEAFF
>TRBV20-1|NA
CSAIASGRSNEQFF
>TRBV29-1|few
CSVASGGGETQYF
>TRBV19|NA
CASSSSRTGGPYEQYF
>TRBV20-1|NA
CSARHQRGLSNQPQHF
>TRBV7-8|NA
CASSLETGAAYGYTF
>TRBV4-1|many
CASSQDFSGVNYGYTF
>TRBV7-2|few
CASSLDYVATDTQYF
>TRBV11-2|many
CASSFEGRNSPLHF
>TRBV18|few
CASSPHGGPNEQFF
>TRBV10-2|many
CASLTSGEYNEQFF
>TRBV29-1|many
CSVHGLLNTGELFF
>TRBV5-1|many
CASSLAGQANYNSPLHF
>TRBV11-2|NA
CASSAPGTTQYF
>TRBV11-2|many
CASSLGPAGGQTQYF
>TRBV20-1|NA
CSASKRGGDEQFF
>TRBV28|few
CASSFSSGELFF
>TRBV4-1|few
CASSRSAGGNNYGYTF
>TRBV11-2|few
CASSINSGTYEQYF
>TRBV11-2|few
CANSLSQGTNEKLFF
>TRBV18|few
CASSPPHKDESPLHF